Ten or more counts support the clone carrying this T cell receptor beta chain. These data originate in a study of read filtering for tumor transcriptome and immune sequencing. Looking at the study overall: Per sample, TCR-region reads ranged about 4 to 10.27 million by IR-seq, roughly 80 to 1273 by RNA-seq.

CDR3 length: 17 amino acids. J was trimmed by 5 bases and V by 5 bases; bases with no gene match: 8. Molecular barcoded adaptors covering alpha/delta and beta/gamma chains were used on roughly 400 ng RNA. TCRdb independently ran MiXCR on the reads; one entry per CDR3 protein. The sample comprises 100,000 to 150,000 distinct CDR3 sequences, over 10% of which are singletons, and roughly 9.6% rests with the top ten. The chain recombines TRBV12-3 or TRBV12-4 with TRBJ2-1, with 14 bases fitting TRBD2. The TCR originated in a donor at least 40 years old with multiple myeloma. The specimen was a population of CD138-negative cells sorted from bone marrow. The DNA for the CDR3 is TGTGCCAGCAGTCCACGACTAGCGGGAGGGCCCGACAATGAGCAGTTCTTC. Protein sequence: CASSPRLAGGPDNEQFF.